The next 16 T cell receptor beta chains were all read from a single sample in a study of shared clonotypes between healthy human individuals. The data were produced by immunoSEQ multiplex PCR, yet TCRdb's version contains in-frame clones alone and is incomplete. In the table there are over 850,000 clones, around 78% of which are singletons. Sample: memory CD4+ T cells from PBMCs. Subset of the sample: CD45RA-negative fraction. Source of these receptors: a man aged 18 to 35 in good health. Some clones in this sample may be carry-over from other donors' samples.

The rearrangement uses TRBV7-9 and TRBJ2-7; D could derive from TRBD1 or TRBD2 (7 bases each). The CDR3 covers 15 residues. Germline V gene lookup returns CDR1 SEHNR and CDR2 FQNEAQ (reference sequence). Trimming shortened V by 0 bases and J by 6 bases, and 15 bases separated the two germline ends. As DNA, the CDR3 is TGTGCCAGCAGCTTAGCGTTGACAGGGAGGGCCGAGCAGTACTTC. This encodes CASSLALTGRAEQYF.

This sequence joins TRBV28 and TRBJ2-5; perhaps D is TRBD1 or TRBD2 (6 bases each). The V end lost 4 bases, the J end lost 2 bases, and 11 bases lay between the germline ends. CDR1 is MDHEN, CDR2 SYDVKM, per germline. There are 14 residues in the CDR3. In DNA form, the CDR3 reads TGTGCCAGCAGTTGGGGAGGACAGCAAGAGACCCAGTACTTC. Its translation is CASSWGGQQETQYF.

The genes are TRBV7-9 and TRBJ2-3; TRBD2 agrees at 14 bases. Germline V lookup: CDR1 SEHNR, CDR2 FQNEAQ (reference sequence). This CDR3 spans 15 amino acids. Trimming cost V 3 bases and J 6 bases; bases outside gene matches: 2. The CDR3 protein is CASSLGTSGGDTQYF. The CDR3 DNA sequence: TGTGCCAGCAGCTTGGGGACTAGCGGGGGTGATACGCAGTATTTT.

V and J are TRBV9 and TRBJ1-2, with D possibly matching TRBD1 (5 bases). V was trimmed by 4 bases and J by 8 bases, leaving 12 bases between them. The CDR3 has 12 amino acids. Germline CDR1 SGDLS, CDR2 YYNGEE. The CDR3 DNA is TGTGCCAGCAGCCCCGGGACGCGAGGCTACACCTTC. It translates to CASSPGTRGYTF.

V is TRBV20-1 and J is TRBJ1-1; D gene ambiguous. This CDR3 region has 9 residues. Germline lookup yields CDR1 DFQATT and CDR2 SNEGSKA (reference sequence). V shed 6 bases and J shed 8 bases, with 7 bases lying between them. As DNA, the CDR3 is TGCAGTGCGCACTTGGAAGCTTTCTTT. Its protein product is CSAHLEAFF.

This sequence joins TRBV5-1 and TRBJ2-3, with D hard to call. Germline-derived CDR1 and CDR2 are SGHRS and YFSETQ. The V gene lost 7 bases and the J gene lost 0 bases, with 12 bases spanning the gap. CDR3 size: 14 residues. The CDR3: CASSRVASTDTQYF. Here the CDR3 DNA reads TGCGCCAGCTCCCGCGTGGCTAGCACAGATACGCAGTATTTT.

The CDR3 nucleotides are TGCGCCAGCAGCCAACGGATAGCGGGAGAGGTCCCAGAGACCCAGTACTTC. Amino acids: CASSQRIAGEVPETQYF. The gene calls are TRBV4-1 and TRBJ2-5, with TRBD2 identical over 9 bases. Germline V gene sequence: CDR1 MGHRA, CDR2 YSYEKL. The CDR3 length is 17 residues. V gave up 2 bases and J gave up 4 bases; unmatched junction bases: 11.

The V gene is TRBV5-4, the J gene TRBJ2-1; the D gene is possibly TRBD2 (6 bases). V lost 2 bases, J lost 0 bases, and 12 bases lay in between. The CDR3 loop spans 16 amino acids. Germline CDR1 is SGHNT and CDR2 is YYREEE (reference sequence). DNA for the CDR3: TGTGCCAGCAGCTTCGGCGGGACCAGCTCCTACAATGAGCAGTTCTTC. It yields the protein CASSFGGTSSYNEQFF. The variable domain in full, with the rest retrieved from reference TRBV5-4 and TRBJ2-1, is ETGVTQSPTHLIKTRGQQVTLRCSSQSGHNTVSWYQQALGQGPQFIFQYYREEENGRGNFPPRFSGLQFPNYSSELNVNALELDDSALYLCASSFGGTSSYNEQFFGPGTRLTVL.

CDR3 bases: TGTGCCAGCAGCTTTAAACTCCTGGATACTGAAGCTTTCTTT. Its translation: CASSFKLLDTEAFF. The rearrangement uses TRBV7-9 and TRBJ1-1; D is unclear. The germline CDR1 and CDR2 sequences are SEHNR and FQNEAQ (reference sequence). The CDR3 has 14 amino acids. Trimming left V 3 bases short and J 5 bases short, with 13 bases between.

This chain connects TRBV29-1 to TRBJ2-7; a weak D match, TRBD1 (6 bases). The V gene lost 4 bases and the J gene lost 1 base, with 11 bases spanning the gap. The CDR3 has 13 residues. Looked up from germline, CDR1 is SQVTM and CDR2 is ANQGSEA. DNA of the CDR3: TGCAGCGTTGCAGGGGACGGTTCCTACGAGCAGTACTTC. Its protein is CSVAGDGSYEQYF.

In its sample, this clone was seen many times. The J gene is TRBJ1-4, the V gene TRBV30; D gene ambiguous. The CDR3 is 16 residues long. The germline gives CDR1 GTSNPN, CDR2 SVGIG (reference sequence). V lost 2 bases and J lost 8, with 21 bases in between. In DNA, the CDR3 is TGTGCCTGGAGTTCAGAGCCCAATCGAGAAAGAGAAAAACTGTTTTTT. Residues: CAWSSEPNREREKLFF.

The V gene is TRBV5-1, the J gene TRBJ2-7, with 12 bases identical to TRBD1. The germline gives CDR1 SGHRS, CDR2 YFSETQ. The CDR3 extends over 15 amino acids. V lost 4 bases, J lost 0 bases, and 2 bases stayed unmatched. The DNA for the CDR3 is TGCGCCAGCAGCGCGGGACAGGGGGCCTCCTACGAGCAGTACTTC. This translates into CASSAGQGASYEQYF.

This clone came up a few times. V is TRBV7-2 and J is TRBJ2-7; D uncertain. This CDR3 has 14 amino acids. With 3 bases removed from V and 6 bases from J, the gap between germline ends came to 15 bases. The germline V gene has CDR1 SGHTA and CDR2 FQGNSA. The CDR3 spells CASSFGPASSEQYF. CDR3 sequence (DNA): TGTGCCAGCAGCTTTGGGCCCGCAAGTTCCGAGCAGTACTTC.

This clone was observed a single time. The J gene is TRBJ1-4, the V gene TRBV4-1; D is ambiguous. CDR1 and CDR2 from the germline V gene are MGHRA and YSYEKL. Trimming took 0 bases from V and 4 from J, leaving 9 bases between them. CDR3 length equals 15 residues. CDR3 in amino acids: CASSQDRPVNEKLFF. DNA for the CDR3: TGCGCCAGCAGCCAAGACAGGCCCGTTAATGAAAAACTGTTTTTT.

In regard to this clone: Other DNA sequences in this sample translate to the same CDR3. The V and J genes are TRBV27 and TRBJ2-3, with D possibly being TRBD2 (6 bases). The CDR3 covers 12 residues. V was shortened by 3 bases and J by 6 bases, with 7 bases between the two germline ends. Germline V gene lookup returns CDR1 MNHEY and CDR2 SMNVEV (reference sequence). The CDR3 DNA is TGTGCCAGCAGTTTGGGGGGTGATACGCAGTATTTT. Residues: CASSLGGDTQYF.

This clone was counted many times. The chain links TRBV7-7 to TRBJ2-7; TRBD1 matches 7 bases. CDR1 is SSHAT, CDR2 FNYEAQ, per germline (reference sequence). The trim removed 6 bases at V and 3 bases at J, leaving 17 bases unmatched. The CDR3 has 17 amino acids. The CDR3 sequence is CASRTDNGDRFNYEQYF. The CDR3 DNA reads TGTGCCAGCAGAACGGATAACGGGGACAGATTCAACTACGAGCAGTACTTC. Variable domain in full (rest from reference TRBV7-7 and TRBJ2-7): GAGVSQSPRYKVTKRGQDVTLRCDPISSHATLYWYQQALGQGPEFLTYFNYEAQPDKSGLPSDRFSAERPEGSISTLTIQRTEQRDSAMYRCASRTDNGDRFNYEQYFGPGTRLTVT.